The clone carrying this TCR beta chain has more than one count but fewer than ten. These data come from a study of blood T cells in healthy people across ages. The second PCR ran roughly 7 to 12 cycles with a sample-barcoded 5' primer and J-beta primers. Via MiXCR, TCRdb re-called the 5' RACE reads, giving one row per CDR3 protein. This table has around 780,000 distinct CDR3 sequences, approximately 60% appearing once. Trimming removed 5 bases from V and 5 bases from J; junction bases left unmatched: 7. Germline V gene lookup returns CDR1 ENHRY and CDR2 SYGVKD. The CDR3 loop spans 14 amino acids. The rearrangement joins TRBV10-3 to TRBJ2-7, with 9 bases that match TRBD1. The sequencing sample was made of blood. The receptor was isolated from a man aged 40-49 years in good health. The CDR3 protein is CAISSGTGNHEQYF. As DNA, the CDR3 is TGTGCCATCAGTTCCGGGACAGGGAACCACGAGCAGTACTTC.